This record looks at one TCR beta chain sequence and its context. Its antigen is as yet unknown. This specimen comes from a study of T cells expressing NK-cell markers. Across the study: Investigators obtained TCR beta repertoires from sorted CD3+CD56+NKG2C+, CD3+CD56+NKG2C- and CD3+CD56-NKG2C+ T cells.

Points from the study as a whole: The CD3+CD56-NKG2C+ fraction was also led by these clonotypes in a handful of donors. In roughly six donors, dominant NKG2C+ clonotypes were roughly 1.0-7.0% of CD8+ T cells.

Making the TCR beta cDNA relied on 5'RACE template switching with UMIs. TCRdb re-called the 5' RACE reads, yielding one record per CDR3 amino acid sequence without DNA. Its listing shows around 3,300 distinct CDR3 sequences. The CDR3 has 14 amino acids. Germline assignment: CDR1 SNHLY and CDR2 FYNNEI. The sequence came from a man aged 18-75 years in good health. The sequenced sample was blood T cells: a sorted CD56 or NKG2C T cell subset, CD4+ or CD8+ T cells, or bulk PBMC T cells (not recorded which). This sequence joins TRBV2 and TRBJ1-4. This chain's CDR3 is CASNHRGNEGKLFF.